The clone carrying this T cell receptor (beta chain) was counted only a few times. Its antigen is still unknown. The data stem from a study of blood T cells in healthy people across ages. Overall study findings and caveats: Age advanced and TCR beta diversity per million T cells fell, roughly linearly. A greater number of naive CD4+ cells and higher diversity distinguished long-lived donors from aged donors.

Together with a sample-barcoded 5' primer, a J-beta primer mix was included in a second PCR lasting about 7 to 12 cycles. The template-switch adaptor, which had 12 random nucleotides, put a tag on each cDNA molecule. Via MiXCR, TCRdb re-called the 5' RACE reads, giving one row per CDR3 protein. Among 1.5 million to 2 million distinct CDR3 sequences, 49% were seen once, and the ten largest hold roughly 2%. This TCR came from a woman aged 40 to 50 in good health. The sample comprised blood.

CDR3 protein: CASSDYAGTGDRSEQFF. The DNA of the CDR3 is TGTGCCAGCAGTGATTACGCCGGGACAGGGGATAGGAGTGAGCAGTTCTTC. This rearrangement joins TRBV27 to TRBJ2-1, with 10 bases fitting TRBD1. This CDR3 has 17 amino acids. Germline V gene sequence: CDR1 MNHEY, CDR2 SMNVEV (reference sequence). Germline trimming cut 5 bases from V and 9 bases from J; bases unmatched to any gene: 16.